These T cell receptor beta chains were read from a single sample in a study of T cell clonotyping in hematopoietic cell transplantation. The method was immunoSEQ multiplex PCR; TCRdb's version includes in-frame clones alone and lacks a portion of them. The data hold 65,000 to 75,000 clones, with 94% observed a single time. The sequenced material came from peripheral blood mononuclear cells. The source of these receptors is a man in his fifties or sixties in good health. Some clones in this sample may be carry-over from other donors' samples. The CDR3 runs from the conserved cysteine through the conserved F or W. D genes are given only for firm matches. Clone size is shown for a subset of rows, as once, few, many or a class of expanded clone.

d_gene,v_gene,abundance,j_gene,CDR3aa,CDR3nt
.,TRBV14,.,TRBJ2-7,CASPPGTNRYF,TGTGCCAGCCCCCCCGGGACCAATCGGTACTTC
.,TRBV9,once,TRBJ1-4,CASSEGVGSNEKLFF,TGTGCCAGCAGCGAGGGGGTGGGATCTAATGAAAAACTGTTTTTT
.,TRBV2,.,TRBJ1-5,CASSEVLGNQPQHF,TGTGCCAGCAGTGAAGTCCTTGGCAATCAGCCCCAGCATTTT
.,TRBV6-5,.,TRBJ2-7,CASSYSHSELGYEQYF,TGTGCCAGCAGTTACTCGCACAGCGAACTTGGCTACGAGCAGTACTTC
.,TRBV6-1,.,TRBJ1-1,CASSGQGTVNTEAFF,TGTGCCAGCAGTGGGCAGGGGACTGTGAACACTGAAGCTTTCTTT
.,TRBV6-1,.,TRBJ1-2,CASSEMRVGYTF,TGTGCCAGCAGTGAAATGCGCGTTGGCTACACCTTC
.,TRBV28,.,TRBJ1-1,CASSLINFMASETEAFF,TGTGCCAGCAGTTTAATCAACTTCATGGCGTCGGAAACTGAAGCTTTCTTT
.,TRBV7-8,.,TRBJ2-3,CASSLLAWADTQYF,TGTGCCAGCAGCTTACTAGCTTGGGCAGATACGCAGTATTTT
.,TRBV28,.,TRBJ1-2,CASSLGLNYGYTF,TGTGCCAGCAGTTTAGGACTAAACTATGGCTACACCTTC
.,TRBV11-3,.,TRBJ2-5,CASSLEGPPETQYF,TGTGCCAGCAGCTTAGAAGGCCCCCCAGAGACCCAGTACTTC
.,TRBV2,once,TRBJ1-5,CASSESRITQEPQHF,TGTGCCAGCAGTGAATCACGAATAACACAGGAGCCCCAGCATTTT
.,TRBV27,.,TRBJ1-5,CASSPRVMTGSNQPQHF,TGTGCCAGCAGCCCCAGGGTAATGACAGGTAGCAATCAGCCCCAGCATTTT
.,TRBV30,.,TRBJ2-7,CAWSVPHEQYF,TGTGCCTGGAGTGTACCCCACGAGCAGTACTTC
.,TRBV5-1,.,TRBJ1-2,CASSFGSGTRGYTF,TGCGCCAGCAGCTTTGGTTCAGGGACCAGGGGCTACACCTTC
.,TRBV28,.,TRBJ1-6,CASSATYRDSPLHF,TGTGCCAGCAGTGCGACATATCGGGATTCACCCCTCCACTTT
.,TRBV5-4,.,TRBJ2-2,CASSLDGSNTGELFF,TGTGCCAGCAGCTTGGATGGCTCGAACACCGGGGAGCTGTTTTTT
.,TRBV18,.,TRBJ1-4,CASSQRGNNEKLFF,TGTGCCAGCTCACAACGGGGGAATAATGAAAAACTGTTTTTT
.,TRBV19,.,TRBJ2-5,CASSIPGAVKETQYF,TGTGCCAGTAGTATTCCGGGAGCGGTAAAAGAGACCCAGTACTTC
TRBD2,TRBV7-8,.,TRBJ2-7,CASSLALASGAVYEQYF,TGTGCCAGCAGCTTAGCGCTCGCTAGCGGGGCCGTCTACGAGCAGTACTTC
TRBD1,TRBV25-1,.,TRBJ1-2,CASRGQANYGYTF,TGTGCCAGCAGGGGACAGGCTAACTATGGCTACACCTTC
.,TRBV19,.,TRBJ1-6,CATNLGGAGSPLHF,TGTGCCACCAACCTTGGGGGGGCTGGTTCACCCCTCCACTTT
TRBD2,TRBV5-1,.,TRBJ2-3,CASSLASGSATDTQYF,TGCGCCAGCAGCTTGGCTAGCGGGAGCGCCACAGATACGCAGTATTTT
TRBD1,TRBV15,.,TRBJ1-1,CATSRDLLGQGAKAFF,TGTGCCACCAGCAGAGATCTATTGGGGCAGGGGGCGAAAGCTTTCTTT